What follows are 24 T cell receptor beta chains derived from one specimen sequenced in a study of cytomegalovirus exposure and HLA in healthy donors. The study ran its PCR with 60 Vbeta and 13 Jbeta primers. Method: immunoSEQ multiplex PCR; TCRdb's copy keeps in-frame clones and lacks some. The sample has 110,000 or so clones; about 80% are singletons. The sequenced sample consisted of PBMCs. These receptors came from a woman aged 50 to 60 in good health and CMV-seropositive.

This CDR3 is CASSPGLLYEQYF. In DNA, the CDR3 is TGTGCCAGCAGCCCGGGACTACTCTACGAGCAGTACTTC. V and J are TRBV5-5 and TRBJ2-7; 7 bases are a match to TRBD2. The J segment lost 3 bases and the V segment lost 4 bases, leaving 4 bases of the junction unmatched. The CDR3 extends over 13 amino acids. The germline gives CDR1 SGHKS, CDR2 YYEKEE (reference sequence).

This clone came up a few times. This rearrangement joins TRBV6-6 to TRBJ1-1, with 10 bases matching TRBD1. This CDR3 is built from 14 residues. In germline, CDR1 is MNHNY, CDR2 SVGAGI (reference sequence). V dropped 6 bases and J dropped 6; count of bases not matched to a gene: 7. CDR3 bases: TGTGCCAGCAGGCCTCCGGGACAGGGGTCTGAAGCTTTCTTT. Protein product: CASRPPGQGSEAFF.

This clone turned up a few times. The chain uses TRBV15 and TRBJ1-1; no clear D gene. The germline gives CDR1 LNHNV, CDR2 YYDKDF (reference sequence). V lost 5 bases, J lost 3 bases, and 10 bases lay in between. There are 13 residues in the CDR3. CDR3 in DNA: TGTGCCACCAGCCAGATGGCAGACACTGAAGCTTTCTTT. Translating gives CATSQMADTEAFF.

V is TRBV6-5 and J is TRBJ1-1, with 11 bases lining up with TRBD1. The CDR3 extends over 15 amino acids. V shed 3 bases and J 4 bases; nucleotides not matched to a gene: 4. The germline V gene encodes CDR1 MNHEY and CDR2 SVGAGI. CDR3 amino acids: CASSYRGTGGTEAFF. DNA of the CDR3: TGTGCCAGCAGTTATAGGGGGACAGGGGGCACTGAAGCTTTCTTT.

About this clone itself: Compared with germline, one end of the junction differs, possibly owing to a read error. The chain joins TRBV9 to TRBJ2-6, with 7 bases lining up with TRBD1. The CDR3 runs to 17 residues. Germline CDR1 is SGDLS and CDR2 is YYNGEE. The CDR3, as DNA: TGTGCCAGCAGCGCCGGACAGGCCAACTCTGGGGCCAACGGCCTGACTTTC. Encoded protein: CASSAGQANSGANGLTF.

This clone was recorded a few times. This rearrangement joins TRBV5-1 to TRBJ2-3, with 8 bases identical to TRBD1. The CDR3 contains 16 residues. Trimming cost V 4 bases and J 2 bases; bases outside gene matches: 9. CDR1 is SGHRS and CDR2 is YFSETQ in the germline V gene. The CDR3 loop is CASSITGGLNTDTQYF. The DNA for the CDR3 is TGCGCCAGCAGCATAACAGGGGGACTGAACACAGATACGCAGTATTTT.

The chain carries TRBV10-3 and TRBJ2-3, with D hard to call. The CDR3 is 15 amino acids. The germline gives CDR1 ENHRY, CDR2 SYGVKD. V lost 3 bases and J lost 1, with 11 bases in between. The CDR3: CAISESGPGTDTQYF. The CDR3 bases are TGTGCCATCAGTGAAAGTGGGCCTGGCACAGATACGCAGTATTTT.

The V and J genes are TRBV6-1 and TRBJ1-2; 7 bases line up with TRBD1. The length of the CDR3 is 13 residues. Germline CDR1 is MNHNS and CDR2 is SASEGT. The V gene end was trimmed by 5 bases and the J gene end by 4 bases; junction bases not matched to a gene: 4. CDR3 nucleotides: TGTGCCAGCAGTTCGACAGGGATCTATGGCTACACCTTC. This codes for CASSSTGIYGYTF.

V gene TRBV18 combines with J gene TRBJ2-3, with D possibly matching TRBD2 (5 bases). The length of the CDR3 is 14 residues. The V gene lost 2 bases and the J gene lost 5 bases, with 11 bases spanning the gap. CDR1 is KGHSH and CDR2 is LQKENI in the germline V gene. DNA of the CDR3: TGTGCCAGCTCACCAGCGTCGGGAAAAGATACGCAGTATTTT. Its translation is CASSPASGKDTQYF.

The rearrangement joins TRBV7-3 to TRBJ2-5; 7 bases match TRBD2. Germline CDR1 is SGHTA and CDR2 is FQGTGA. V gave up 7 bases and J gave up 5 bases; unmatched junction bases: 13. The CDR3 spans 15 residues. The CDR3 DNA is TGTGCCAGCATCACGAAGCGGGGTCCAGGGGAGACCCAGTACTTC. Residues: CASITKRGPGETQYF.

The gene calls are TRBV2 and TRBJ1-6, with D maybe TRBD1 (6 bases). V lost 4 bases and J lost 9, with 7 bases in between. Germline CDR1 reads SNHLY; CDR2 reads FYNNEI. The CDR3 length is 12 residues. CDR3 in amino acids: CASSGGGSPLHF. CDR3 coding DNA: TGTGCCAGCAGTGGAGGGGGTTCACCCCTCCACTTT. Using reference TRBV2 and TRBJ1-6 for the parts outside the CDR3, the full variable domain is EPEVTQTPSHQVTQMGQEVILRCVPISNHLYFYWYRQILGQKVEFLVSFYNNEISEKSEIFDDQFSVERPDGSNFTLKIRSTKLEDSAMYFCASSGGGSPLHFGNGTRLTVT.

The genes are TRBV5-1 and TRBJ2-1, with D perhaps matching TRBD1 (5 bases). Trimming shortened V by 4 bases and J by 5 bases, and 16 bases separated the two germline ends. Germline values: CDR1 SGHRS, CDR2 YFSETQ. CDR3 length: 15 residues. CDR3 sequence reads: CASSLRRAGNNEQFF. CDR3 nucleotide sequence: TGCGCCAGCAGCCTCCGCAGGGCTGGGAACAATGAGCAGTTCTTC.

The rearrangement uses TRBV7-8 and TRBJ2-3; TRBD2 is a possible D gene (5 bases). The CDR3 consists of 14 residues. Trimming cost V 5 bases and J 2 bases, with 11 bases left between them. Germline assignment: CDR1 SGHVS and CDR2 FQNEAQ. CDR3 nucleotide sequence: TGTGCCAGCAGCCCCTCGGGAACCACAGATACGCAGTATTTT. Amino acid sequence: CASSPSGTTDTQYF.

This clone was recorded only once. This rearrangement joins TRBV6-1 to TRBJ2-6; possibly TRBD2 for D (5 bases). The CDR3 runs to 15 residues. Trimming pared 4 bases from V and 0 bases from J, leaving 7 bases between. The germline CDR1 and CDR2 sequences are MNHNS and SASEGT. The CDR3 coding sequence is TGTGCCAGCAGTGGGGGAGTCTCTGGGGCCAACGTCCTGACTTTC. This sequence encodes CASSGGVSGANVLTF.

The V and J genes are TRBV29-1 and TRBJ1-2, with 10 bases that match TRBD1. Germline CDR1 and CDR2: SQVTM and ANQGSEA. CDR3 length equals 16 residues. V lost 7 bases to trimming and J lost 0 bases; unmatched junction nucleotides: 11. In DNA, the CDR3 is TGCAGCGCTCAAGCCCGGGACAGGGGAGCTAACTATGGCTACACCTTC. Its protein is CSAQARDRGANYGYTF.

On this clone itself: Germline is not matched at one junction end, which may reflect a read error. The chain is built from TRBV7-9 and TRBJ2-1, with D tentatively TRBD1 (6 bases). CDR1 SEHNR and CDR2 FQNEAQ come from the germline V gene (reference sequence). This CDR3 contains 15 residues. The CDR3 DNA reads TGTTCCAGCAGCAGGACAGAGAGCTCCTACAATGAGCAGTTCTTC. This gives the protein CSSSRTESSYNEQFF.

This clone has more than one count but fewer than ten. The genes are TRBV4-3 and TRBJ1-4; 8 positions agree with TRBD1. CDR3 length equals 16 residues. Germline loops: CDR1 LGHNA, CDR2 YSLEER. J was trimmed by 5 bases and V by 4 bases; bases with no gene match: 9. The CDR3 DNA follows: TGCGCCAGCAGCCGGCGCCGGACAGGGCTAAATGAAAAACTGTTTTTT. This sequence encodes CASSRRRTGLNEKLFF.

As concerns this clone: A junction end diverges from the germline sequence, so it may reflect a read error. The rearrangement joins TRBV27 to TRBJ2-4; TRBD1 matches 8 bases. CDR1 MNHEY and CDR2 SMNVEV come from the germline V gene (reference sequence). The CDR3 runs 14 residues. CDR3 amino acids: CASSAQGAKNSQYF. The CDR3 DNA is TGTGCCAGCAGTGCCCAGGGGGCCAAAAACAGTCAGTACTTC.

The rearrangement joins TRBV20-1 to TRBJ1-1, with no clear D. Germline CDR1 reads DFQATT; CDR2 reads SNEGSKA (reference sequence). V was pared by 5 bases and J by 3 bases, with 7 bases between. This CDR3 has 11 residues. DNA for the CDR3: TGCAGTGCTCTCGGGGACACTGAAGCTTTCTTT. Encoded protein: CSALGDTEAFF.

The rearrangement links TRBV6-1 to TRBJ2-7; TRBD1 agrees at 9 bases. V lost 6 bases, J lost 2 bases, and 5 bases stayed unmatched. The CDR3 is made up of 14 amino acids. Germline V lookup: CDR1 MNHNS, CDR2 SASEGT. Here the CDR3 reads CASRLRQGAYEQYF. In DNA form, the CDR3 reads TGTGCCAGCAGACTCCGACAGGGGGCCTACGAGCAGTACTTC.

This clone showed up just a few times. The chain uses TRBV18 and TRBJ2-5; 15 bases agree with TRBD2. The CDR3 contains 16 residues. Germline V lookup: CDR1 KGHSH, CDR2 LQKENI. Trimming at V came to 3 bases and at J to 4 bases, leaving 3 bases not matched to a gene. Written as DNA, the CDR3 is TGTGCCAGCTCACCTGGACTAGCGGGAGGGGGAGAGACCCAGTACTTC. It codes for CASSPGLAGGGETQYF.

The chain recombines TRBV5-5 with TRBJ1-2, with D possibly matching TRBD1 (5 bases). Trimming cost V 4 bases and J 3 bases, with 16 bases left between them. The CDR3 totals 15 residues. Germline-derived CDR1 and CDR2 are SGHKS and YYEKEE (reference sequence). The CDR3 sequence: CASSLRPGVDYGYTF. CDR3 nucleotide sequence: TGTGCCAGCAGCCTGCGCCCGGGGGTGGACTATGGCTACACCTTC.

V is TRBV2 and J is TRBJ1-2, with D hard to call. Germline CDR1 reads SNHLY; CDR2 reads FYNNEI. V dropped 2 bases and J dropped 13 bases, with 14 bases sitting between them. The CDR3 loop spans 12 amino acids. Here the CDR3 DNA reads TGTGCCAGCAGTGAAAAGATTCCTGCGCGCACCTTC. Translation gives CASSEKIPARTF.

In DNA form, the CDR3 reads TGCGCCAGCAGCTTGGCCGGGCAGGGTAACACCGGGGAGCTGTTTTTT. Protein: CASSLAGQGNTGELFF. The chain uses TRBV5-1 and TRBJ2-2; tentative D call: TRBD1 (5 bases). Deletions cut 0 bases from V and 2 bases from J, with 11 bases between. Germline CDR1 is SGHRS and CDR2 is YFSETQ. The CDR3 is 16 residues long.